The next 30 T cell receptor beta chains were all read from a single sample in a study of blood T cell repertoires in COVID-19. Assay used: immunoSEQ multiplex PCR; TCRdb lists only in-frame clones, some missing. The sample lists approximately 240,000 clones; 80% to 85% were seen once. Sequencing was performed on peripheral blood. These receptors were collected from a woman aged 60-75 years who had recovered from COVID-19.

CDR3 protein: CASSPRTGPYRGYTF. The DNA for the CDR3 is TGTGCCAGCAGCCCGCGGACAGGGCCTTACCGTGGCTACACCTTC. The V and J genes are TRBV7-3 and TRBJ1-2; 8 bases map to TRBD1. Germline V gene data show CDR1 as SGHTA and CDR2 as FQGTGA. The length of the CDR3 is 15 residues. Losses at the gene ends were 5 bases for V and 7 bases for J; bases not matched to a gene: 12.

The chain carries TRBV15 and TRBJ1-2, with 9 bases aligning to TRBD1. The CDR3 covers 16 residues. Looked up from germline, CDR1 is LNHNV and CDR2 is YYDKDF (reference sequence). The trim removed 1 base at V and 4 bases at J, leaving 7 bases unmatched. In nucleotides, the CDR3 is TGTGCCACCAGCAGAGCAGTAAGACAGGGGGGCTATGGCTACACCTTC. Translation gives CATSRAVRQGGYGYTF.

The J gene is TRBJ2-7, the V gene TRBV6-5; no reliable D call. Germline V lookup: CDR1 MNHEY, CDR2 SVGAGI. The CDR3 has 14 residues. The V end was cut by 6 bases, the J end by 6 bases, with 18 bases between. The CDR3 DNA follows: TGTGCCAGCAGGCCAACCACTCTCCGAGGCGAGCAGTACTTC. This codes for CASRPTTLRGEQYF.

This rearrangement joins TRBV5-6 to TRBJ1-4; 7 bases line up with TRBD1. This CDR3 is 15 amino acids long. Germline CDR1 is SGHDT and CDR2 is YYEEEE. J was trimmed by 3 bases and V by 6 bases; bases with no gene match: 8. The CDR3 nucleotides read TGTGCCAGCACCCGATGGGGGACAGCTAATGAAAAACTGTTTTTT. It encodes CASTRWGTANEKLFF. The complete variable domain, with remaining parts taken from reference TRBV5-6 and TRBJ1-4, reads DAGVTQSPTHLIKTRGQQVTLRCSPKSGHDTVSWYQQALGQGPQFIFQYYEEEERQRGNFPDRFSGHQFPNYSSELNVNALLLGDSALYLCASTRWGTANEKLFFGSGTQLSVL.

This rearrangement joins TRBV24-1 to TRBJ2-2; 11 bases match TRBD1. Trimming removed 5 bases from V and 3 bases from J; junction bases left unmatched: 4. This CDR3 spans 16 amino acids. Germline V CDR1 and CDR2: KGHDR, SFDVKD. CDR3 region: CATSAAGQGDTGELFF. As DNA, the CDR3 is TGTGCCACCAGTGCCGCGGGACAGGGGGACACCGGGGAGCTGTTTTTT.

The rearrangement uses TRBV7-2 and TRBJ2-1; 10 bases are shared with TRBD2. Germline V gene sequence: CDR1 SGHTA, CDR2 FQGNSA. The CDR3 consists of 13 residues. The junction had 2 bases not matched to a gene; V was cut back by 5 bases and J by 7 bases. CDR3 region: CASSATSGNEQFF. CDR3 nucleotides: TGTGCCAGCAGCGCGACTAGCGGGAATGAGCAGTTCTTC.

This chain uses TRBV30 with TRBJ1-6; no clear D. Between the trimmed V and J ends, which lost 3 bases and 5 bases, there was a span of 11 bases. The CDR3 contains 14 residues. Germline CDR1 and CDR2: GTSNPN and SVGIG (reference sequence). The chain's CDR3 is CAWSGDQDNSPLHF. Written as DNA, the CDR3 is TGTGCCTGGAGCGGCGACCAGGATAATTCACCCCTCCACTTT. Together with reference TRBV30 and TRBJ1-6, the CDR3 gives the full variable domain: SQTIHQWPATLVQPVGSPLSLECTVEGTSNPNLYWYRQAAGRGLQLLFYSVGIGQISSEVPQNLSASRPQDRQFILSSKKLLLSDSGFYLCAWSGDQDNSPLHFGNGTRLTVT.

This sequence joins TRBV19 and TRBJ1-1; D uncertain. Germline CDR1 reads LNHDA; CDR2 reads SQIVND (reference sequence). The CDR3 contains 11 residues. V lost 5 bases, J lost 4 bases, and 5 bases lay in between. CDR3 protein: CASSRATEAFF. The CDR3 DNA is TGTGCCAGTAGTCGAGCCACTGAAGCTTTCTTT.

This sequence joins TRBV9 and TRBJ1-2; TRBD1 aligns across 7 bases. CDR1 SGDLS and CDR2 YYNGEE come from the germline V gene. Unmatched junction bases numbered 9, after V lost 3 bases and J lost 7 bases. This CDR3 has 14 amino acids. As DNA, the CDR3 is TGTGCCAGCAGCGCCGGCGGGACAGTCGGTGGCTACACCTTC. It codes for CASSAGGTVGGYTF.

This chain uses TRBV6-5 with TRBJ2-5, with 13 bases lining up with TRBD2. From germline, CDR1 is MNHEY and CDR2 SVGAGI. The junction had 7 bases not matched to a gene; V was cut back by 10 bases and J by 5 bases. CDR3 length equals 14 residues. In DNA form, the CDR3 reads TGTGCCACCTCGCGGACTAGCGGGGGTGAGACCCAGTACTTC. Its protein product is CATSRTSGGETQYF.

The chain couples TRBV4-1 to TRBJ2-2, with D possibly matching TRBD2 (5 bases). This CDR3 spans 15 amino acids. The germline CDR1 and CDR2 sequences are MGHRA and YSYEKL. Trimming removed 0 bases at V and 4 bases at J, with 9 bases between. DNA for the CDR3: TGCGCCAGCAGCCAAGATACTAGTGTCACCGGGGAGCTGTTTTTT. This codes for CASSQDTSVTGELFF.

This chain joins TRBV5-1 and TRBJ2-5; 10 bases match TRBD2. Unmatched junction bases numbered 4, after V lost 0 bases and J lost 2 bases. This CDR3 region has 16 residues. Germline CDR1 is SGHRS and CDR2 is YFSETQ. The DNA of the CDR3 is TGCGCCAGCAGCTTGGACCCAGCGGGGGGGCAAGAGACCCAGTACTTC. Its protein product is CASSLDPAGGQETQYF. The full variable domain, its missing parts supplied by reference TRBV5-1 and TRBJ2-5, is KAGVTQTPRYLIKTRGQQVTLSCSPISGHRSVSWYQQTPGQGLQFLFEYFSETQRNKGNFPGRFSGRQFSNSRSEMNVSTLELGDSALYLCASSLDPAGGQETQYFGPGTRLLVL.

The V gene is TRBV7-2, the J gene TRBJ2-7; D not certain. CDR3 size: 14 residues. Per the germline V gene, CDR1 is SGHTA and CDR2 is FQGNSA. Trimming took off 0 bases at V and 1 base at J, with 7 bases between the two ends. The CDR3 region is CASSLATRSYEQYF. CDR3 sequence (DNA): TGTGCCAGCAGCTTAGCGACGAGGTCCTACGAGCAGTACTTC.

V gene TRBV28 combines with J gene TRBJ2-3, with TRBD1 as a possible D gene (6 bases). V dropped 3 bases and J dropped 5 bases, with 24 bases sitting between them. The germline V gene encodes CDR1 MDHEN and CDR2 SYDVKM. This CDR3 has 18 amino acids. The CDR3 sequence is CASSFTFNGAGVVDTQYF. The CDR3 DNA sequence: TGTGCCAGCAGTTTCACCTTTAATGGGGCAGGGGTTGTAGATACGCAGTATTTT.

The CDR3 region has the DNA TGTGCCAGCAGTCATGGACTAGCGGGGGCCCAAGGCGAGCAGTACTTC. It specifies CASSHGLAGAQGEQYF. The rearrangement uses TRBV27 and TRBJ2-7; 13 bases are a match to TRBD2. Per the germline V gene, CDR1 is MNHEY and CDR2 is SMNVEV (reference sequence). Trimming took 5 bases from V and 6 from J; bases not matched to a gene: 10. The CDR3 consists of 16 residues.

The rearrangement uses TRBV11-2 and TRBJ1-1; a weak D match, TRBD1 (5 bases). CDR3 length: 12 amino acids. V was pared by 7 bases and J by 3 bases, with 9 bases between. CDR1 is SGHAT and CDR2 is FQNNGV in the germline V gene. In nucleotides, the CDR3 is TGTGCCAGCACCCAGGGTTACACTGAAGCTTTCTTT. Translation gives CASTQGYTEAFF.

The chain carries TRBV9 and TRBJ2-7, with 14 nucleotides matching TRBD2. V lost 4 bases and J lost 6; bases outside the gene matches: 9. The CDR3 has 16 residues. The germline CDR1 and CDR2 sequences are SGDLS and YYNGEE. Written as DNA, the CDR3 is TGTGCCAGCAGCCCCCGGACTAGCGGGGGGCCATCCGAGCAGTACTTC. As protein: CASSPRTSGGPSEQYF.

The chain combines TRBV6-1 with TRBJ2-1; 8 nucleotides agree with TRBD1. The junction had 10 bases not matched to a gene; V was cut back by 1 base and J by 8 bases. CDR1 is MNHNS and CDR2 is SASEGT in the germline V gene. The CDR3 extends over 16 amino acids. CDR3 loop: CASSEVIGQGSDEQFF. The CDR3 DNA reads TGTGCCAGCAGTGAAGTAATAGGACAGGGTTCCGATGAGCAGTTCTTC.

This clone was observed a single time. The V call is TRBV6-5, the J call TRBJ2-7; D perhaps matches TRBD2 (5 bases). The germline CDR1 and CDR2 sequences are MNHEY and SVGAGI. The V and J ends lost 0 bases and 0 bases respectively, with 6 bases between them. This CDR3 is built from 14 residues. The CDR3 sequence is CASSYSEGSYEQYF. The CDR3 nucleotides read TGTGCCAGCAGTTACTCTGAGGGCTCCTACGAGCAGTACTTC.

The J gene is TRBJ1-1, the V gene TRBV18; possibly TRBD1 for D (5 bases). The CDR3 contains 13 residues. CDR1 and CDR2 from the germline V gene are KGHSH and LQKENI. Trimming removed 0 bases from V and 5 bases from J, with 7 bases in between. CDR3 residues: CASSPPGATEAFF. CDR3 in DNA: TGTGCCAGCTCACCACCAGGGGCAACTGAAGCTTTCTTT. Full variable domain (missing parts from reference TRBV18 and TRBJ1-1): NAGVMQNPRHLVRRRGQEARLRCSPMKGHSHVYWYRQLPEEGLKFMVYLQKENIIDESGMPKERFSAEFPKEGPSILRIQQVVRGDSAAYFCASSPPGATEAFFGQGTRLTVV.

The CDR3 DNA is TGCGCCAGCAGTGAGGGGCTAGCGGGGGGGCTAGATACGCAGTATTTT. The encoded protein is CASSEGLAGGLDTQYF. The chain has TRBV10-2 and TRBJ2-3; 12 bases line up with TRBD2. The CDR3 runs 16 residues. Trimming removed 2 bases from V and 5 bases from J; junction bases left unmatched: 5. Germline V gives CDR1 WSHSY, CDR2 SAAADI.

A note on this clone: Different DNA sequences within this sample yield the same CDR3. The V and J genes are TRBV18 and TRBJ2-2, with a possible D match to TRBD2 (5 bases). In germline, CDR1 is KGHSH, CDR2 LQKENI. CDR3 length: 15 residues. V gave up 3 bases and J gave up 0 bases, with 8 bases separating them. This chain's CDR3 is CASSPRAANTGELFF. CDR3 DNA: TGTGCCAGCTCACCGAGGGCAGCGAACACCGGGGAGCTGTTTTTT.

The V gene is TRBV15, the J gene TRBJ1-2; TRBD1 is a possible D gene (6 bases). CDR1 is LNHNV, CDR2 YYDKDF, per germline (reference sequence). V was clipped by 0 bases and J by 8 bases, with 13 bases between them. The length of the CDR3 is 14 residues. DNA for the CDR3: TGTGCCACCAGCAGAGATTACAGGGTCAGCGGCTACACCTTC. It yields the protein CATSRDYRVSGYTF. Looking up the rest from reference TRBV15 and TRBJ1-2 gives the full variable domain: DAMVIQNPRYQVTQFGKPVTLSCSQTLNHNVMYWYQQKSSQAPKLLFHYYDKDFNNEADTPDNFQSRRPNTSFCFLDIRSPGLGDTAMYLCATSRDYRVSGYTFGSGTRLTVV.

V is TRBV4-1 and J is TRBJ1-5, with D unclear. V was cut by 0 bases and J by 3 bases, with 9 bases left in between. Germline V gives CDR1 MGHRA, CDR2 YSYEKL. This CDR3 has 15 residues. The CDR3 bases are TGCGCCAGCAGCCAAGAGCTGAGGGACAATCAGCCCCAGCATTTT. This sequence encodes CASSQELRDNQPQHF.

The V and J genes are TRBV5-6 and TRBJ2-7; D might be TRBD2 (5 bases). The length of the CDR3 is 13 residues. V gave up 4 bases and J gave up 3 bases, with 11 bases separating them. The germline CDR1 and CDR2 sequences are SGHDT and YYEEEE. The CDR3 protein is CASSPGKDYEQYF. In DNA, the CDR3 is TGTGCCAGCAGCCCCGGGAAGGACTACGAGCAGTACTTC.

This clone showed up many times. This chain uses TRBV5-1 with TRBJ2-7, with TRBD2 matching 7 bases. The CDR3 length is 14 residues. After removal of 4 bases from V and 2 bases from J, the junction contained 6 bases not matched to a gene. Looked up from germline, CDR1 is SGHRS and CDR2 is YFSETQ. CDR3 DNA sequence: TGCGCCAGCAGCCGCAGCGGGGATACCTACGAGCAGTACTTC. Protein product: CASSRSGDTYEQYF.

This chain connects TRBV18 to TRBJ1-1; a possible D gene is TRBD1 (6 bases). The germline V and J ends were trimmed by 0 bases and 1 base, with 12 bases remaining between them. CDR3 length: 16 amino acids. Looked up from germline, CDR1 is KGHSH and CDR2 is LQKENI. CDR3 in amino acids: CASSPPSGAGNTEAFF. The CDR3, as DNA: TGTGCCAGCTCACCACCATCAGGGGCTGGGAACACTGAAGCTTTCTTT. The full variable domain, its missing parts supplied by reference TRBV18 and TRBJ1-1, is NAGVMQNPRHLVRRRGQEARLRCSPMKGHSHVYWYRQLPEEGLKFMVYLQKENIIDESGMPKERFSAEFPKEGPSILRIQQVVRGDSAAYFCASSPPSGAGNTEAFFGQGTRLTVV.

This clone was found once. The chain uses TRBV2 and TRBJ1-6, with D possibly being TRBD1 (5 bases). Germline CDR1 is SNHLY and CDR2 is FYNNEI. The CDR3 contains 18 residues. The V end was cut by 8 bases, the J end by 3 bases, with 23 bases between. CDR3 amino acids: CASVYSLGEWRYNSPLHF. CDR3 bases: TGTGCCAGCGTGTACAGCTTAGGGGAATGGCGCTATAATTCACCCCTCCACTTT.

The chain employs TRBV2 and TRBJ2-1; TRBD2 aligns across 11 bases. V lost 8 bases to trimming and J lost 7 bases; unmatched junction nucleotides: 10. The germline V gene encodes CDR1 SNHLY and CDR2 FYNNEI. The CDR3 spans 15 residues. The CDR3 region has the DNA TGTGCCAGCCGATTAGCGGTAGCGGGGGGGAATGAGCAGTTCTTC. It translates to CASRLAVAGGNEQFF.

This clone was found once. The rearrangement links TRBV30 to TRBJ1-1; the D gene is possibly TRBD1 (6 bases). V lost 2 bases to trimming and J lost 0 bases, with 13 bases between them. Looked up from germline, CDR1 is GTSNPN and CDR2 is SVGIG (reference sequence). The CDR3 runs 15 residues. The CDR3 DNA reads TGTGCCTGGAGTCAAGCAGGGGCCTTGAACACTGAAGCTTTCTTT. Amino acid sequence: CAWSQAGALNTEAFF. Complete variable domain (other parts from reference TRBV30 and TRBJ1-1): SQTIHQWPATLVQPVGSPLSLECTVEGTSNPNLYWYRQAAGRGLQLLFYSVGIGQISSEVPQNLSASRPQDRQFILSSKKLLLSDSGFYLCAWSQAGALNTEAFFGQGTRLTVV.